What follows is one T cell receptor (beta chain) and its context. What antigen it recognizes has not been identified. The junction shows a germline mismatch at one end, possibly a read error. These data come from a study of blood T cells in healthy people across ages (dated by TCRdb to 2014 to 2015). The study in broad terms: Template switching captured roughly one uniquely barcoded TCR beta cDNA molecule per two T cells in model experiments. Age-related changes in TCR beta repertoire diversity were measured in the study by deep sequencing normalized with unique cDNA molecular identifiers. To avoid experimental bias, donors of different ages were distributed randomly across sequencing lanes. The study analyzed two additional independent replicas of 1 million unique cDNA reads from the same blood draw for two donors, one aged 18 to 30 and one aged 80 or older. Four age groups were formed from the donors: young (average about 15 years), middle-aged (approximately 42), aged (62) and long-lived (about 80).

The germline V gene (reference sequence) gives CDR1 as DFQATT and CDR2 as SNEGSKA. From the cysteine up to the phenylalanine, the CDR3 has a length of 14 residues. Only the CDR3 region is kept as DNA, spanning 42 bases read in frame from base 1. Study-wide conclusions, independent of this receptor: The long-lived group showed more naive CD4+ T cells, fewer expanded clones and increased TCR diversity than the aged group, suggesting age selection. Donor CMV infection status was unknown, potentially confounding age-related changes in expanded clonotypes. Estimates of total diversity from one million sequenced T cells were regarded as lower bounds and underestimates. There was a strong correlation between observed TCR beta diversity and the percentage of naive T cells measured by flow cytometry. Bulk unsorted PBMC profiling prevented conclusive comparison of naive and antigen-experienced compartments. As age increased, observed TCR beta diversity per million T cells dropped in a roughly linear way, and a significant reduction was already evident by age around 41.

Donors were under 40 systemically healthy Caucasian individuals from Russia aged 6 to 90 years. Approximately 10 milliliters of peripheral blood were collected from each donor into EDTA-treated Vacutainer tubes. Ficoll-Paque density-gradient centrifugation was used to isolate PBMCs, with at least 7 million per sample. Trizol reagent was used to extract total RNA from the PBMCs, yielding at least 5 micrograms per sample. The percentages of naive CD45RAhigh/CD27high T cells were determined by flow cytometry on a PBMC aliquot from every donor. Library preparation used 5' RACE. Sequencing instrument: Illumina HiSeq 2500. A second PCR of roughly 6 to 11 cycles was run with a J-beta primer mix and a sample-barcoded 5' primer. A template-switch 5' adaptor carrying 12 random nucleotides introduced a unique molecular identifier onto each TCR beta cDNA molecule. Each sample yielded at least 2.5 million CDR3-containing paired-end reads. First-strand cDNA was synthesized from all RNA with the Mint cDNA synthesis kit, primed by a TRBC-specific oligonucleotide. Following uracil-DNA glycosylase treatment, all cDNA underwent a first 18-cycle PCR with the universal primers M1SS and BC2_uni_R. Regarding the original processing steps: Each sample was normalized by randomly selecting 1 million high-quality reads, each carrying a distinct molecular identifier. Instead of being binned into consensus sequences, reads with shared molecular identifiers were discarded. MiTCR, set to a Q25 quality threshold and the strictest error-elimination algorithm, was used for CDR3 identification, clonotype clustering and error correction. A nonparametric unseen species model using Euler transformation provided a lower-bound estimate of total TCR beta diversity. TCRdb reprocessing: public reads trimmed at Q25 with fastp, clones called with MiXCR, in-frame beta chains kept. Rows are unified per CDR3 protein, each entry keeping the most common DNA and genes. The V and J calls were not made by the authors but by TCRdb's processing. The sample table records under 2 million distinct CDR3 sequences; roughly 30% of these occur just once. The ten largest clones capture 10% to 12% of the sample.

Recombination connected TRBV20-1 to TRBJ1-2, and TRBD1 aligns with 9 junction nucleotides. Sequencing was performed on blood. The sequence came from a woman aged 25 to 39 in good health. CDR3 reads: CSAISDRGTYDYTF. The nucleotide sequence is TGCAGTGCCATCTCCGACAGGGGGACCTATGACTACACCTTC.